This TCR beta chain was sequenced during a study of tumor-infiltrating lymphocytes in primary liver carcinoma. Notes on the study in general: Tumor samples exhibited a significantly greater top-250-clone fraction than blood samples (p = 0.039).

This clonotype was picked up many times. The antigen is unknown. Starting material of around 460 ng total RNA yielded TCR beta cDNA via a constant-region primer. Generation of the TCR beta libraries relied on three nested multiplex PCR rounds using slightly modified ARM-PCR. TCRdb itself ran the multiplex PCR reads through MiXCR, one entry per CDR3 protein. The data show about 320,000 distinct CDR3 sequences, 50% to 70% seen once. RNA was extracted from whole blood without cell sorting, alongside germline DNA. The TCR originated in a man aged 35 to 55 with primary liver carcinoma and hepatitis B virus infection. Sequenced material: peripheral blood.

The DNA of the CDR3 is TGTGCCAGCAGTTTCGGAGGTCTCTTCGGGACAGGGGGCCACAATGAGCAGTTCTTC. It yields the protein CASSFGGLFGTGGHNEQFF. The chain couples TRBV6-2 or TRBV6-3 to TRBJ2-1, with 12 nucleotides matching TRBD1. V trimming: 4 bases; J trimming: 5 bases; junction bases outside the gene matches: 15. Germline V CDR1 and CDR2: MNHEY, SVGEGT. CDR3 length equals 19 residues.